The 2 T cell receptor beta chains below were found in one sample sequenced in a study of T cell repertoires in aging, cancer and after chemotherapy. A mixed TRB-A/B primer pool amplified rearranged TRB by multiplex touch-down PCR. TCRdb re-called the multiplex PCR reads with MiXCR, one entry per CDR3 protein. Found here are 350 to 450 distinct CDR3 sequences, about 31% of them singletons; the top ten hold 25% to 40%. Amplification of TCR beta used genomic DNA extracted from peripheral blood. The sample comprised blood. Receptor source: a human donor with a solid tumor.

The chain couples TRBV20-1 to TRBJ2-2, with TRBD2 matching over 9 bases. Germline V gives CDR1 DFQATT, CDR2 SNEGSKA (reference sequence). The CDR3 has 16 residues. With V trimmed by 0 bases and J by 3 bases, 5 bases remained unmatched. The CDR3 is CSAREAGGPHTGELFF. CDR3 bases: TGCAGTGCTAGAGAGGCGGGGGGGCCTCACACCGGGGAGCTGTTTTTT.

By frequency in the sample, this clonotype is large. This chain joins TRBV5-4 and TRBJ2-2, with TRBD1 matching over 10 bases. CDR3 length: 15 amino acids. CDR1 is SGHNT and CDR2 is YYREEE in the germline V gene (reference sequence). J gave up 9 bases and V 0 bases, and 5 bases lay outside the gene matches. The chain's CDR3 is CASSLGGTGVRELFF. CDR3 DNA sequence: TGTGCCAGCAGCTTGGGCGGGACAGGGGTCCGGGAGCTGTTTTTT.